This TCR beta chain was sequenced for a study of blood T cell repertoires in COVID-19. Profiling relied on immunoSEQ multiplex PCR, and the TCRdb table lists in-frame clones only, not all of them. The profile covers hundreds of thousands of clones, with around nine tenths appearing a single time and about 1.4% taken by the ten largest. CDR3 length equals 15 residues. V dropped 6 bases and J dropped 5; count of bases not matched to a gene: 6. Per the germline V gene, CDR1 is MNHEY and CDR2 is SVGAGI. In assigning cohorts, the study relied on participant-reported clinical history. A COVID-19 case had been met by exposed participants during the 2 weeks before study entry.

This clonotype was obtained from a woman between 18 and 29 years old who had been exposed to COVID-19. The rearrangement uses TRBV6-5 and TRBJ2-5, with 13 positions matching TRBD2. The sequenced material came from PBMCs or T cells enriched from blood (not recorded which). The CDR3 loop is CASSTSGGARETQYF. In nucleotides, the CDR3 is TGTGCCAGCAGCACTAGCGGGGGGGCCCGCGAGACCCAGTACTTC.